The 23 T cell receptor beta chains given below trace back to one sample, sequenced in a study of blood T cell repertoires in COVID-19. Produced via immunoSEQ multiplex PCR; TCRdb's table is partial and in-frame only. The profile shows some 190,000 clones, under 90% of them singletons. The sample was peripheral blood. These receptors all stem from a woman of 80 years or more with COVID-19, enrolled during active disease.

The V gene is TRBV5-8, the J gene TRBJ2-3, with 14 positions matching TRBD2. The CDR3 is 17 amino acids. With V trimmed by 4 bases and J by 6 bases, 10 bases remained unmatched. Per the germline V gene, CDR1 is SGHTS and CDR2 is YDEGEE. This chain's CDR3 is CASSPTSGGAPADTQYF. CDR3 bases: TGTGCCAGCAGCCCGACTAGCGGGGGGGCGCCTGCGGATACGCAGTATTTT.

The V gene is TRBV2, the J gene TRBJ1-2; 9 bases are a match to TRBD1. Unmatched junction bases numbered 7, after V lost 7 bases and J lost 7 bases. The CDR3 has 13 residues. Germline CDR1 SNHLY, CDR2 FYNNEI. Here the CDR3 reads CASTTGTGPGYTF. The DNA of the CDR3 is TGTGCCAGCACTACGGGGACAGGGCCTGGCTACACCTTC.

V usage is TRBV7-8 and J usage is TRBJ2-2; D is possibly TRBD1 (5 bases). The CDR3 spans 15 residues. Germline CDR1 SGHVS, CDR2 FQNEAQ. The germline V and J ends were trimmed by 5 bases and 3 bases, with 13 bases remaining between them. Here the CDR3 DNA reads TGTGCCAGCAGCCTCAGGGTGTGGGACACCGGGGAGCTGTTTTTT. Amino acid sequence: CASSLRVWDTGELFF.

V is TRBV15 and J is TRBJ1-1, with TRBD1 matching over 7 bases. CDR3 length: 17 residues. Trimming took 3 bases from V and 2 from J; bases not matched to a gene: 12. CDR1 and CDR2 (germline): LNHNV, YYDKDF (reference sequence). CDR3 sequence reads: CATSSPRDRGFNTEAFF. In nucleotides, the CDR3 is TGTGCCACCAGCAGTCCTCGGGACAGAGGATTTAACACTGAAGCTTTCTTT.

The rearrangement links TRBV11-2 to TRBJ1-5, with 10 bases lining up with TRBD1. The CDR3 contains 13 residues. J gave up 5 bases and V 11 bases, and 6 bases lay outside the gene matches. In germline, CDR1 is SGHAT, CDR2 FQNNGV. CDR3 in amino acids: CASAGTGDQPQHF. In DNA form, the CDR3 reads TGTGCCTCGGCAGGGACAGGGGATCAGCCCCAGCATTTT.

The chain has TRBV2 and TRBJ2-7; no reliable D call. The ends were cut back, 6 bases at V and 5 bases at J, with 8 bases in the middle. The germline gives CDR1 SNHLY, CDR2 FYNNEI. This CDR3 is 11 amino acids long. The DNA of the CDR3 is TGTGCCAGCAGGGCTTCGAACGAGCAGTACTTC. It translates to CASRASNEQYF.

The chain has TRBV5-1 and TRBJ1-2; 7 bases are a match to TRBD1. The CDR3 contains 16 residues. Germline CDR1 SGHRS, CDR2 YFSETQ. J lost 7 bases, V lost 4 bases, and 16 bases had no gene match. For the CDR3, the DNA is TGCGCCAGCAGCAAGGGGGGCGGGACAGACTTCGGTGGCTACACCTTC. Its translation: CASSKGGGTDFGGYTF.

This chain connects TRBV20-1 to TRBJ1-2; a possible D gene is TRBD1 (5 bases). The CDR3 totals 12 residues. Germline V gene lookup returns CDR1 DFQATT and CDR2 SNEGSKA (reference sequence). V shed 3 bases and J shed 5 bases, with 10 bases lying between them. The DNA for the CDR3 is TGCAGTGCTAGTCTCCGGGGGTATGGCTACACCTTC. Protein: CSASLRGYGYTF.

The V call is TRBV29-1, the J call TRBJ2-3; 10 bases line up with TRBD2. This CDR3 contains 14 residues. With V trimmed by 4 bases and J by 4 bases, 5 bases remained unmatched. Germline values: CDR1 SQVTM, CDR2 ANQGSEA. This CDR3 reads CSVGTSGIADTQYF. CDR3 nucleotides: TGCAGCGTTGGAACTAGCGGGATTGCAGATACGCAGTATTTT.

The chain is built from TRBV6-1 and TRBJ1-2; D gene uncertain. This CDR3 has 16 residues. Germline values: CDR1 MNHNS, CDR2 SASEGT. V gave up 1 base and J gave up 4 bases, with 16 bases separating them. The CDR3 DNA reads as TGTGCCAGCAGTGAAGTCAGCGGGCTTTCTAGCTATGGCTACACCTTC. This sequence encodes CASSEVSGLSSYGYTF.

The chain employs TRBV19 and TRBJ1-6; TRBD1 matches 7 bases. V lost 7 bases, J lost 10 bases, and 7 bases stayed unmatched. Germline CDR1 and CDR2: LNHDA and SQIVND (reference sequence). The CDR3 runs to 13 residues. This CDR3 reads CASMETGRSPLHF. CDR3 DNA sequence: TGTGCCAGTATGGAGACAGGGCGATCACCCCTCCACTTT.

In this sample, this clone turned up once. The J gene is TRBJ1-1, the V gene TRBV6-5, with D possibly TRBD1 on 5 matching bases. Germline lookup yields CDR1 MNHEY and CDR2 SVGAGI. CDR3 length: 13 residues. V was pared by 8 bases and J by 2 bases, with 12 bases between. As DNA, the CDR3 is TGTGCCAGCGGACCCGACAGAAACACTGAAGCTTTCTTT. This translates into CASGPDRNTEAFF.

This chain joins TRBV20-1 and TRBJ2-1, with TRBD2 matching 11 bases. The CDR3 extends over 18 amino acids. Per germline, CDR1 DFQATT and CDR2 SNEGSKA (reference sequence). After removal of 3 bases from V and 0 bases from J, the junction contained 10 bases not matched to a gene. The CDR3 bases are TGCAGTGCTAGTATGCTAGCGGGGGGCCAGAGCTCCTACAATGAGCAGTTCTTC. It specifies CSASMLAGGQSSYNEQFF.

V and J are TRBV18 and TRBJ1-2; no clear D. Germline V lookup: CDR1 KGHSH, CDR2 LQKENI. The germline V and J ends were trimmed by 2 bases and 7 bases, with 14 bases remaining between them. There are 14 residues in the CDR3. DNA of the CDR3: TGTGCCAGCTCACCAGCTGTCGAGGGTGGTGGCTACACCTTC. Translated: CASSPAVEGGGYTF.

The rearrangement joins TRBV6-5 to TRBJ2-1; no clear D. The V end was cut by 7 bases, the J end by 6 bases, with 19 bases between. The CDR3 loop spans 15 amino acids. Germline CDR1 is MNHEY and CDR2 is SVGAGI. The CDR3 is CASTQTPRFVNEQFF. CDR3 nucleotides: TGTGCCAGCACTCAGACCCCCAGGTTCGTCAATGAGCAGTTCTTC.

This clone occurred once. The chain combines TRBV5-5 with TRBJ1-6; maybe TRBD1 (6 bases). The CDR3 contains 15 residues. Germline CDR1 and CDR2: SGHKS and YYEKEE (reference sequence). V lost 4 bases and J 9 bases, leaving 17 bases between the germline ends. CDR3 bases: TGTGCCAGCAGCCGGGACCAGGGGTTTAGTTCACCCCTCCACTTT. Protein: CASSRDQGFSSPLHF.

The chain employs TRBV3-1 (or the pseudogene TRBV3-2) and TRBJ1-1; the match to TRBD1 covers 7 bases. With V trimmed by 1 base and J by 4 bases, 3 bases remained unmatched. Germline-derived CDR1 and CDR2 are LGHDT and YNNKEL (reference sequence). This CDR3 contains 14 residues. The CDR3 nucleotides read TGTGCCAGCAGCCAAGGAGGGGGCGTCACTGAAGCTTTCTTT. Translating it yields CASSQGGGVTEAFF.

The chain is built from TRBV5-4 and TRBJ1-3, with 7 bases lining up with TRBD1. V lost 4 bases and J lost 2; bases outside the gene matches: 0. Germline CDR1 SGHNT, CDR2 YYREEE (reference sequence). The CDR3 has 13 amino acids. CDR3 nucleotide sequence: TGTGCCAGCAGCGGACAGGCTGGAAACACCATATATTTT. Its protein product is CASSGQAGNTIYF.

The chain has TRBV29-1 and TRBJ1-1; the D is unclear. The CDR3 consists of 13 residues. V was shortened by 7 bases and J by 0 bases, with 12 bases between the two germline ends. Looked up from germline, CDR1 is SQVTM and CDR2 is ANQGSEA. CDR3 residues: CSALRQVNTEAFF. The CDR3 DNA reads as TGCAGCGCCCTCCGCCAGGTGAACACTGAAGCTTTCTTT. The complete variable domain, with remaining parts taken from reference TRBV29-1 and TRBJ1-1, reads SAVISQKPSRDICQRGTSLTIQCQVDSQVTMMFWYRQQPGQSLTLIATANQGSEATYESGFVIDKFPISRPNLTFSTLTVSNMSPEDSSIYLCSALRQVNTEAFFGQGTRLTVV.

The rearrangement links TRBV25-1 to TRBJ2-3, with a weak D call TRBD2 (5 bases). The germline CDR1 and CDR2 sequences are MGHDK and SYGVNS. V dropped 7 bases and J dropped 5 bases, with 10 bases sitting between them. The CDR3 sequence is 12 residues long. CDR3 sequence reads: CASTNSVDTQYF. The CDR3 bases are TGTGCCAGCACCAATAGCGTAGATACGCAGTATTTT.

The rearrangement uses TRBV19 and TRBJ1-1; D is possibly TRBD1 (6 bases). V lost 4 bases and J lost 3, with 18 bases in between. CDR1 LNHDA and CDR2 SQIVND come from the germline V gene (reference sequence). This CDR3 has 16 amino acids. The CDR3 DNA reads TGTGCCAGTAGTAGGGACCCCCAGGGGCTCGACACTGAAGCTTTCTTT. Its translation is CASSRDPQGLDTEAFF.

The rearrangement uses TRBV3-1 (or the pseudogene TRBV3-2) and TRBJ2-7, with D maybe TRBD1 (6 bases). V was pared by 1 base and J by 4 bases, with 14 bases between. In germline, CDR1 is LGHDT, CDR2 YNNKEL (reference sequence). This CDR3 contains 15 residues. CDR3 sequence: CASSQAGQLTYEQYF. Written as DNA, the CDR3 is TGTGCCAGCAGCCAAGCCGGACAGCTGACGTACGAGCAGTACTTC.

The rearrangement links TRBV2 to TRBJ1-1, with D uncertain. This CDR3 comprises 14 residues. Looked up from germline, CDR1 is SNHLY and CDR2 is FYNNEI. The germline V and J ends were trimmed by 6 bases and 3 bases, with 14 bases remaining between them. The CDR3: CASSKLSQDTEAFF. The CDR3 DNA sequence: TGTGCCAGCAGCAAATTAAGCCAGGACACTGAAGCTTTCTTT.